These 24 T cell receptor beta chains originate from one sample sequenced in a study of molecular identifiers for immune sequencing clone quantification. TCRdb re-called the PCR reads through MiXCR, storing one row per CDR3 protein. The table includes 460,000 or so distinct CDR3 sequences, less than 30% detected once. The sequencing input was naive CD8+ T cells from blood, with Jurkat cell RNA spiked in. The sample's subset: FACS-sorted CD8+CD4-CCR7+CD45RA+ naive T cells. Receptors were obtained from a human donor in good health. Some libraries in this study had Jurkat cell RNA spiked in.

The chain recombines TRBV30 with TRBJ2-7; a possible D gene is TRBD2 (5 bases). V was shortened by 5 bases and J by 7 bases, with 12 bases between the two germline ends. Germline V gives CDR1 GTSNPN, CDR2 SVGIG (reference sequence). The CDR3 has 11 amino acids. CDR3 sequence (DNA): TGTGCCTGGGGTGCCGGCGGGGAGCAGTACTTC. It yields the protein CAWGAGGEQYF.

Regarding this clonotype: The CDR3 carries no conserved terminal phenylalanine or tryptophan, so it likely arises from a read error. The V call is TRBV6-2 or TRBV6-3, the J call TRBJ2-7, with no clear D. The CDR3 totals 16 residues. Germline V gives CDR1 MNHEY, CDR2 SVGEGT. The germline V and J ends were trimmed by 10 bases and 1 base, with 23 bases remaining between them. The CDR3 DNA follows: TGTGCCACAGGTCCTGCACGGGCCACCCTTTCCTACGAGCAGTACATC. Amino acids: CATGPARATLSYEQYI.

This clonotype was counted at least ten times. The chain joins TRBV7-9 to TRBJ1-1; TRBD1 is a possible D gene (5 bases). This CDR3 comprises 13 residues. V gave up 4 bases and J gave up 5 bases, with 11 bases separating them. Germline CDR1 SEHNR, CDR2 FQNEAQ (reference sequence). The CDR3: CASSSLGGTEAFF. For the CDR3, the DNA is TGTGCCAGCAGCTCGCTGGGGGGGACTGAAGCTTTCTTT.

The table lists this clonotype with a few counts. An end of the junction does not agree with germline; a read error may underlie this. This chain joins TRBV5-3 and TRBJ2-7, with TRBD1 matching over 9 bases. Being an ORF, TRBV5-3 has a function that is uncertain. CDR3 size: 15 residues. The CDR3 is CASSFETGGLYEQYF. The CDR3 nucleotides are TGTGCCAGCAGCTTTGAGACAGGGGGGCTCTACGAGCAGTACTTC.

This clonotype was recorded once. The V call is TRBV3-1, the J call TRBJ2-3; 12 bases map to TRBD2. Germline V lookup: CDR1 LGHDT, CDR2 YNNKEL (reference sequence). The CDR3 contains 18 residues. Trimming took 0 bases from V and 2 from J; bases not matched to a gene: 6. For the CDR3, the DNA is TGTGCCAGCAGCCAAGATATGACTAGCGGGAGATTCACAGATACGCAGTATTTT. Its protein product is CASSQDMTSGRFTDTQYF.

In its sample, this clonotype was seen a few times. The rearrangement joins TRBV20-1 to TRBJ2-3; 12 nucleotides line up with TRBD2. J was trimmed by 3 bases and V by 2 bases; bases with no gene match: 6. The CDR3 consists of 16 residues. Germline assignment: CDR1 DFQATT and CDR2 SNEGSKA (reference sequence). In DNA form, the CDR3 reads TGCAGTGCTAGATATAGACTAGCGGGAGCTACAGATACGCAGTATTTT. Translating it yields CSARYRLAGATDTQYF.

This CDR3 is CATADRPTYEQYF. The CDR3 DNA is TGTGCCACCGCTGACAGGCCAACCTACGAGCAGTACTTC. The chain uses TRBV6-2 or TRBV6-3 and TRBJ2-7; TRBD1 is a possible D gene (6 bases). This CDR3 comprises 13 residues. Germline CDR1 reads MNHEY; CDR2 reads SVGEGT. V was cut by 10 bases and J by 2 bases, with 15 bases left in between.

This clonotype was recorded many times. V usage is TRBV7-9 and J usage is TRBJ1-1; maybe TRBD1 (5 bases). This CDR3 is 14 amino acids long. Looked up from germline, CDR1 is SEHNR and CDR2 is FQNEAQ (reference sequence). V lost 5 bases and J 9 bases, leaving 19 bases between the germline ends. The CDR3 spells CASSPPVGEKQAFF. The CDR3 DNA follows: TGTGCCAGCAGCCCCCCGGTGGGGGAAAAACAAGCTTTCTTT. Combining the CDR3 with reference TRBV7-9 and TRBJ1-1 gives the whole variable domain DTGVSQNPRHKITKRGQNVTFRCDPISEHNRLYWYRQTLGQGPEFLTYFQNEAQLEKSRLLSDRFSAERPKGSFSTLEIQRTEQGDSAMYLCASSPPVGEKQAFFGQGTRLTVV.

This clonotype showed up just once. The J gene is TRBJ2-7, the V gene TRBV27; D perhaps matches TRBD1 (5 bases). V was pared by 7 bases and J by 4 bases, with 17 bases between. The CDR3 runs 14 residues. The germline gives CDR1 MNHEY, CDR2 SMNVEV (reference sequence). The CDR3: CASKVSAGLYEQYF. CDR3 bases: TGTGCCAGCAAGGTGTCGGCAGGGCTTTACGAGCAGTACTTC.

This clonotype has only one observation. The CDR3 loop reads CASSITATRNEQYF. CDR3 in DNA: TGTGCCAGCAGTATAACGGCCACCCGGAACGAGCAGTACTTC. The chain recombines TRBV27 with TRBJ2-7; D call uncertain. CDR3 length equals 14 residues. Germline CDR1 and CDR2: MNHEY and SMNVEV (reference sequence). Trimming removed 5 bases from V and 5 bases from J, with 16 bases in between.

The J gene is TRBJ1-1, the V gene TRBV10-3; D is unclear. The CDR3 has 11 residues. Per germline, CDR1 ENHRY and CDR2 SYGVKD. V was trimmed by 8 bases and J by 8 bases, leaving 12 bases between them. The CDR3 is CAIRGPREAFF. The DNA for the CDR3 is TGTGCCATCCGCGGGCCCAGGGAAGCTTTCTTT.

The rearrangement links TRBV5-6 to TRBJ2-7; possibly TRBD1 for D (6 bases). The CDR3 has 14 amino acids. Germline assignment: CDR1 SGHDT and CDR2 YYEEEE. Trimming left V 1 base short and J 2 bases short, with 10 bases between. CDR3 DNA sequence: TGTGCCAGCAGCTTGACAGGGTCGACCTACGAGCAGTACTTC. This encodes CASSLTGSTYEQYF.

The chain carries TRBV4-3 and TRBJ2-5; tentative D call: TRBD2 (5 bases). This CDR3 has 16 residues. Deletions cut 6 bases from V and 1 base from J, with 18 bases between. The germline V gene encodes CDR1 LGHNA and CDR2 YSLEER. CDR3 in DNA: TGCGCCAGCAGTCACCTGCGAGGGCCGGTCCAAGAGACCCAGTACTTC. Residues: CASSHLRGPVQETQYF.

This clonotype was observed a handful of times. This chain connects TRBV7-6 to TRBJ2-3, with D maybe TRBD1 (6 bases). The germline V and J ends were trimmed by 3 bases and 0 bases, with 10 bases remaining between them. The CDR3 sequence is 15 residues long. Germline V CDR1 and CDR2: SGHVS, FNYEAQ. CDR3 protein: CASSFRDTSTDTQYF. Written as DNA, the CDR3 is TGTGCCAGCAGCTTCCGGGACACAAGCACAGATACGCAGTATTTT.

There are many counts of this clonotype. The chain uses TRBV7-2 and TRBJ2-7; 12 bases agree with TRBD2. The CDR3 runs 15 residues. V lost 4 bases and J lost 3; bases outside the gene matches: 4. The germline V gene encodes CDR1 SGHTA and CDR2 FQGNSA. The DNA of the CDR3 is TGTGCCAGCAGCTCCACTAGCGGGGGGTTCTACGAGCAGTACTTC. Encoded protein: CASSSTSGGFYEQYF.

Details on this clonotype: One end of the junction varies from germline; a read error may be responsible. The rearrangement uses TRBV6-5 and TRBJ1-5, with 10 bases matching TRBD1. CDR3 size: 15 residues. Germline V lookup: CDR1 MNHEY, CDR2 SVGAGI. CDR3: CASRAGTGAFQPQQF. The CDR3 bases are TGTGCCAGCAGGGCCGGGACAGGGGCTTTCCAGCCCCAGCAGTTT.

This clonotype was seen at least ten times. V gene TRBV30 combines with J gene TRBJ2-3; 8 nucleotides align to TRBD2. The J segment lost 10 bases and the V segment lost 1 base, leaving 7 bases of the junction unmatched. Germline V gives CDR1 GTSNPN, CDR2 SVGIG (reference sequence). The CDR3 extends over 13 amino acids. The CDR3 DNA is TGTGCCTGGAGTGCGGTTAGCGGGGACCCGCAGTATTTT. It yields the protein CAWSAVSGDPQYF.

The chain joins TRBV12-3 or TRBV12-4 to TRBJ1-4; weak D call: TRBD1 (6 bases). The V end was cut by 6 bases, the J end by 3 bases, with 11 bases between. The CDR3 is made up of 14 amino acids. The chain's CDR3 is CASRKQGSNEKLFF. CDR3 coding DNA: TGTGCCAGCAGGAAACAGGGATCTAATGAAAAACTGTTTTTT.

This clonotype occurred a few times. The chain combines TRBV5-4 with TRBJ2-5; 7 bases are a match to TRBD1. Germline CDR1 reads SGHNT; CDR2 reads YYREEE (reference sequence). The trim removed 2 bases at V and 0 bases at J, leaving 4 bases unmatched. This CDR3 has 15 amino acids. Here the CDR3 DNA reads TGTGCCAGCAGCTTACCGACAGGGTACCAAGAGACCCAGTACTTC. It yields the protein CASSLPTGYQETQYF. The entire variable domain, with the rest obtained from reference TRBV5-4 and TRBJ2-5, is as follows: ETGVTQSPTHLIKTRGQQVTLRCSSQSGHNTVSWYQQALGQGPQFIFQYYREEENGRGNFPPRFSGLQFPNYSSELNVNALELDDSALYLCASSLPTGYQETQYFGPGTRLLVL.

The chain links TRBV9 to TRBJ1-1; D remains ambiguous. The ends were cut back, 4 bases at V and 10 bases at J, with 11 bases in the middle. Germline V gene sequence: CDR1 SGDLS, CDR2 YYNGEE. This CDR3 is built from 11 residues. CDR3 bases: TGTGCCAGCAGCAACGGGCAAGGAGCTTTCTTT. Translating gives CASSNGQGAFF.

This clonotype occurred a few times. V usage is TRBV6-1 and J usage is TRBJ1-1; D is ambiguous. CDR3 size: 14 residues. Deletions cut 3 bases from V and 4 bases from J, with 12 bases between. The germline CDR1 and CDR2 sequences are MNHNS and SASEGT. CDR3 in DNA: TGTGCCAGCAGTGACACCCCAGCGGTCACTGAAGCTTTCTTT. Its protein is CASSDTPAVTEAFF.

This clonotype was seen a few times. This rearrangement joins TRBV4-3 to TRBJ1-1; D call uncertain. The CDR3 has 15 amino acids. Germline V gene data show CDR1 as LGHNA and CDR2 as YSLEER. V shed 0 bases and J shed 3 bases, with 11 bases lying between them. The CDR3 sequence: CASSQEGRQDTEAFF. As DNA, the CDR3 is TGCGCCAGCAGCCAAGAGGGCCGACAAGACACTGAAGCTTTCTTT.

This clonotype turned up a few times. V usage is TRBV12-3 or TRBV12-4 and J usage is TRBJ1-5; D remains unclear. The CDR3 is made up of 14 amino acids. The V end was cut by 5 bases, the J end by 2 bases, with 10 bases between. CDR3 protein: CASSPPFGNQPQHF. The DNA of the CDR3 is TGTGCCAGCAGTCCTCCTTTTGGCAATCAGCCCCAGCATTTT.

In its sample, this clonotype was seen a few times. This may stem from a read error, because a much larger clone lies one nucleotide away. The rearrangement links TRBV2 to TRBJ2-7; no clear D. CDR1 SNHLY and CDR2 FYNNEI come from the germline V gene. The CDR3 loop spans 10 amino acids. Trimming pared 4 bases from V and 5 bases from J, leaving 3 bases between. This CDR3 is CASSGNEQYF. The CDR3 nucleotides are TGTGCCAGCAGTGGAAACGAGCAGTACTTC.